This T cell receptor (beta chain) appears in the sequencing data of a study of blood T cell repertoires in COVID-19. Turning to the study itself: Acute-phase and convalescent COVID-19 samples originated in the United States, Italy and Spain. Nucleic acid was either cDNA or gDNA, and it came from T cells, B-cell-depleted T cells, or PBMCs.

The CDR3 is 13 residues long. The ends were cut back, 2 bases at V and 3 bases at J, with 5 bases in the middle. Clones were read by immunoSEQ multiplex PCR, and TCRdb kept only the in-frame ones, dropping some. The sample holds roughly 200,000 clones, approximately 86% seen once. This clone was recorded once. Input material: PBMCs or T cells enriched from blood (not recorded which). The receptor was derived from a woman in her 30s who had been exposed to COVID-19. The chain has TRBV12-3 or TRBV12-4 and TRBJ1-5; D is unresolved. In DNA, the CDR3 is TGTGCCAGCAGTTTAACATACAATCAGCCCCAGCATTTT. Amino acids: CASSLTYNQPQHF.